The clone carrying this T cell receptor (beta chain) was detected many times. The antigen is undetermined. V was clipped by 4 bases and J by 7 bases, with 14 bases between them. This CDR3 comprises 13 residues. CDR1 is SGHAT, CDR2 FQNNGV, per germline. The sample is drawn from a study of molecular identifiers for immune sequencing clone quantification. Study outcomes and limitations: It was shown that clones above 20 RNA copies held over 99% of effector molecules, but under 1% in naive cells.

Previously described methods and listed TCR primers were employed for the bulk TCR libraries. Using its own MiXCR run on the PCR reads, TCRdb lists one record per CDR3 protein. The sample carries around 43,000 distinct CDR3 sequences, about a fifth recorded once. With RNA at 10%, 30% or 50%, naive CD8 libraries came from roughly 20,000 to 1,000,000 sorted cells. Sorting captured naive CD8 T cells as CD8+CD4-CCR7+CD45RA+. The receptor was derived from a human donor in good health. Some libraries in this study had Jurkat cell RNA spiked in. The genes are TRBV11-2 and TRBJ2-7; no clear D. Sequencing was done on a sample of naive CD8+ T cells from blood, with Jurkat cell RNA spiked in. Documented subset: FACS-sorted CD8+CD4-CCR7+CD45RA+ naive T cells. In DNA, the CDR3 is TGTGCCAGCAGCTCCAACATGGTTTGGGAGCAGTACTTC. This gives the protein CASSSNMVWEQYF.